This T cell receptor (beta chain) was sequenced during a study of PD-1 blockade in classical Hodgkin lymphoma. At the level of the study: Intravenous infusions of nivolumab 3 mg/kg reached patients every 2 weeks. Findings and caveats of the study: Patients starting nivolumab less than 1 year after ASCT had lower diversity and were excluded from later analyses. Complete responders matched newly diagnosed patients in baseline diversity. Newly diagnosed patients reportedly had lower baseline TCR diversity than healthy donors.

The method was immunoSEQ multiplex PCR; TCRdb's version includes in-frame clones alone and lacks a portion of them. Of fewer than 50,000 clones in the sample, just under 80% were seen once. On this clone: Its specificity is not known.

Trimming took 7 bases from V and 6 from J; bases not matched to a gene: 10. CDR1 is SQVTM, CDR2 ANQGSEA, per germline. The length of the CDR3 is 13 residues. Time point defined: cycle 4 day 1 (C4D1), after more than five weeks of nivolumab. Autologous stem cell transplantation was followed by relapse in every patient, and brentuximab vedotin exposure varied. The sequencing here drew on peripheral blood mononuclear cells (PBMCs), taken before the fourth cycle of nivolumab. This receptor was identified in a human donor with classical Hodgkin lymphoma. J is TRBJ2-3 and V is TRBV29-1; TRBD2 aligns across 7 bases. The CDR3 spells CSERTMTSDTQYF. The CDR3 bases are TGCAGCGAGCGGACAATGACTAGCGATACGCAGTATTTT.